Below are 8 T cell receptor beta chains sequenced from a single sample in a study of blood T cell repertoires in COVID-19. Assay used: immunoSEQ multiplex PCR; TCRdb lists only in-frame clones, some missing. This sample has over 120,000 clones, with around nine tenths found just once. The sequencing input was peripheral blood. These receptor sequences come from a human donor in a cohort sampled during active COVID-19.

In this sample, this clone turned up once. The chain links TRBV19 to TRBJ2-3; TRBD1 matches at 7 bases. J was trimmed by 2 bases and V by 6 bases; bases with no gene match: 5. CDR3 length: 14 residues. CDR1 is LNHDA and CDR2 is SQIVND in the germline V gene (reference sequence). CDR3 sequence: CASSRQGPTDTQYF. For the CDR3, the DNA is TGTGCCAGTAGCAGACAGGGCCCCACAGATACGCAGTATTTT.

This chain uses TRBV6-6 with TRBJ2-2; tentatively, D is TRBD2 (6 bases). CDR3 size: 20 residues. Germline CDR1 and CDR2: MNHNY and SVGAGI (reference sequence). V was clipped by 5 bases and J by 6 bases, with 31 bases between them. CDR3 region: CASSPSYFRTLGAGAGELFF. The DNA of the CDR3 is TGTGCCAGCAGTCCAAGCTATTTTAGAACCCTGGGAGCGGGTGCCGGGGAGCTGTTTTTT.

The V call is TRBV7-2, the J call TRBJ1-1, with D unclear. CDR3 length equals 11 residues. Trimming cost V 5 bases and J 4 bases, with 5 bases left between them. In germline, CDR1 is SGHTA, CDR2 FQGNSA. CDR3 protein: CASSPGTEAFF. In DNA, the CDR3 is TGTGCCAGCAGCCCAGGCACTGAAGCTTTCTTT.

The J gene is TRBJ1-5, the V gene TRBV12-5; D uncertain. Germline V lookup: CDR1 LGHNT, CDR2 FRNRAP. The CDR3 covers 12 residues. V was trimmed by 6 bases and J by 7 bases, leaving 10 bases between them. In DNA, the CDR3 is TGTGCTAGTGGCGTCGAGAAACAGCCCCAGCATTTT. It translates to CASGVEKQPQHF.

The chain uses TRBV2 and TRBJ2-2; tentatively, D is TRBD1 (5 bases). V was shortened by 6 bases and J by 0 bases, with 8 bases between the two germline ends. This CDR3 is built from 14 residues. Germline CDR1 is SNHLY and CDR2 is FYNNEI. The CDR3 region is CASRRQSNTGELFF. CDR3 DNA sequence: TGTGCCAGCAGACGACAGTCGAACACCGGGGAGCTGTTTTTT.

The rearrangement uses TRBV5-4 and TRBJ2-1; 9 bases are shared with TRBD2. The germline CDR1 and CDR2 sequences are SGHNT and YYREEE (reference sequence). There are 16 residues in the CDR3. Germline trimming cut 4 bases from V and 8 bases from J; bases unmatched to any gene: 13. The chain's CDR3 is CASSGPGTSLNHEQFF. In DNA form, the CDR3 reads TGTGCCAGCAGCGGGCCGGGGACTAGCCTTAACCATGAGCAGTTCTTC.

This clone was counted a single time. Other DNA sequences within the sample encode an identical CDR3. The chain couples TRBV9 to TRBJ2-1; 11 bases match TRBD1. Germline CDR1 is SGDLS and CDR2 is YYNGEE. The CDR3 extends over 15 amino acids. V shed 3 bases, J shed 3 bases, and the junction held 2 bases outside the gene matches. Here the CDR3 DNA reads TGTGCCAGCAGCGCCGGGACAGGGGGCTACAATGAGCAGTTCTTC. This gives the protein CASSAGTGGYNEQFF.

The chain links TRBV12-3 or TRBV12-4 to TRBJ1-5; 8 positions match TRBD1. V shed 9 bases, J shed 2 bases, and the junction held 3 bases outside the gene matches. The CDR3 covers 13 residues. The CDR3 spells CASTTGGNQPQHF. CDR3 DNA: TGTGCCAGTACGACAGGGGGCAATCAGCCCCAGCATTTT.